Listed below are T cell receptor beta chains from one sample, sequenced in a study of molecular identifiers for immune sequencing clone quantification. Each CDR3 protein gets one entry after TCRdb re-called the PCR reads with MiXCR. The data hold approximately 680,000 distinct CDR3 sequences, with about 25% observed a single time. Sequencing used naive CD8+ T cells from blood, with Jurkat cell RNA spiked in. These receptors were obtained from a human donor in good health. Some libraries in this study had Jurkat cell RNA spiked in. The CDR3 runs from the conserved cysteine through the conserved F or W. A D gene is named only where the DNA matches it firmly. Clone size is shown for a subset of rows, as once, few, many or a class of expanded clone.

j_call: TRBJ1-2; d_call: NA; v_call: TRBV6-5; clone_size: NA; cdr3_aa: CATGEGWSSYGYTF; cdr3_nt: TGTGCCACTGGGGAAGGGTGGTCAAGCTATGGCTACACCTTC
j_call: TRBJ2-3; d_call: NA; v_call: TRBV12-3/TRBV12-4; clone_size: many; cdr3_aa: CASSLLGRTSTDTQYF; cdr3_nt: TGTGCCAGCAGTTTACTAGGACGTACTAGCACAGATACGCAGTATTTT
j_call: TRBJ2-3; d_call: TRBD2; v_call: TRBV20-1; clone_size: many; cdr3_aa: CSANDWTSWTDTQYF; cdr3_nt: TGCAGTGCTAACGACTGGACTAGCTGGACAGATACGCAGTATTTT
j_call: TRBJ2-3; d_call: NA; v_call: TRBV6-2/TRBV6-3; clone_size: few; cdr3_aa: CASCLTNDHIDTQYF; cdr3_nt: TGTGCCAGTTGTTTGACTAACGATCACATTGATACGCAGTATTTT
j_call: TRBJ2-1; d_call: NA; v_call: TRBV3-1; clone_size: NA; cdr3_aa: CASSQQGGYNEQFF; cdr3_nt: TGTGCCAGCAGCCAACAAGGAGGGTACAATGAGCAGTTCTTC
j_call: TRBJ1-1; d_call: TRBD1; v_call: TRBV5-1; clone_size: few; cdr3_aa: CASSLGQGAFFGTEAFF; cdr3_nt: TGCGCCAGCAGCCTCGGGCAGGGGGCTTTTTTTGGCACTGAAGCTTTCTTT
j_call: TRBJ2-7; d_call: NA; v_call: TRBV27; clone_size: NA; cdr3_aa: CASSLYQGSYEQYF; cdr3_nt: TGTGCCAGCAGTTTATACCAGGGTAGCTACGAGCAGTACTTC
j_call: TRBJ1-1; d_call: NA; v_call: TRBV5-1; clone_size: many; cdr3_aa: CASSLEVTNTEAFF; cdr3_nt: TGCGCCAGCAGCTTGGAGGTCACGAACACTGAAGCTTTCTTT
j_call: TRBJ2-1; d_call: TRBD2; v_call: TRBV5-4; clone_size: NA; cdr3_aa: CVSSLYSGGLDEQFF; cdr3_nt: TGTGTCAGCAGCTTGTACAGCGGGGGACTCGATGAGCAGTTCTTC
j_call: TRBJ2-7; d_call: TRBD2; v_call: TRBV19; clone_size: NA; cdr3_aa: CASASGPYEQYF; cdr3_nt: TGTGCCAGTGCTAGCGGACCCTACGAGCAGTACTTC
j_call: TRBJ1-1; d_call: NA; v_call: TRBV7-2; clone_size: NA; cdr3_aa: CASSPFLQENTEAFF; cdr3_nt: TGTGCCAGCAGCCCCTTTTTGCAGGAGAACACTGAAGCTTTCTTT
j_call: TRBJ1-1; d_call: NA; v_call: TRBV7-2; clone_size: few; cdr3_aa: CASSPIVMGNTEAFF; cdr3_nt: TGTGCCAGCAGCCCAATCGTGATGGGGAACACTGAAGCTTTCTTT
j_call: TRBJ2-3; d_call: NA; v_call: TRBV3-2; clone_size: once; cdr3_aa: CASSQEVVWAGSTDTQYF; cdr3_nt: TGTGCCAGCAGCCAAGAGGTGGTTTGGGCGGGGAGCACAGATACGCAGTATTTT
j_call: TRBJ2-5; d_call: TRBD1; v_call: TRBV7-6; clone_size: NA; cdr3_aa: CASSYNRGLEAQYF; cdr3_nt: TGTGCCAGCAGCTATAACAGGGGGCTGGAGGCCCAGTACTTC
j_call: TRBJ2-1; d_call: NA; v_call: TRBV12-3/TRBV12-4; clone_size: many; cdr3_aa: CASTDSSYNEQFF; cdr3_nt: TGTGCCAGTACGGACTCCTCCTACAATGAGCAGTTCTTC